The rows below give T cell receptor beta chains drawn from one sample of a study of control samples from healthy donors and cancer patients. Here immunoSEQ multiplex PCR was the method, and the copy in TCRdb shows in-frame clones only, minus some. The sample contains 98,000 or so clones, roughly three quarters of which appear only once. Sequenced material: blood. The receptor set was obtained from a woman aged 30 to 39 in good health. The CDR3 runs from the conserved cysteine through the conserved F or W. The D gene is left open where the match is weak. Clone size, where shown, is once, few, many, or a class for clones that have expanded.

>.|TRBJ2-1|TRBV5-1|TRBD2
CASSLPGLAGNEQFF
TGCGCCAGCAGCTTGCCTGGGCTAGCGGGGAATGAGCAGTTCTTC
>.|TRBJ2-3|TRBV5-1|TRBD2
CASSFSGGTDTQYF
TGCGCCAGCAGCTTTAGCGGGGGAACAGATACGCAGTATTTT
>.|TRBJ1-2|TRBV18|TRBD1
CASSRPQGGRVNGYTF
TGTGCCAGCTCACGGCCGCAGGGGGGTCGAGTAAATGGCTACACCTTC
>many|TRBJ2-1|TRBV29-1|.
CSVEIIWRRINEQFF
TGCAGCGTTGAAATCATCTGGAGGAGGATCAATGAGCAGTTCTTC
>.|TRBJ2-4|TRBV21-1|.
CASSKARRRGAKNIQYF
TGTGCCAGCAGCAAAGCGCGACGAAGGGGAGCCAAAAACATTCAGTACTTC
>few|TRBJ2-6|TRBV2|.
CASAAKVLLGSGANVLTF
TGTGCCAGCGCCGCTAAGGTTCTCCTGGGCTCTGGGGCCAACGTCCTGACTTTC
>.|TRBJ2-3|TRBV12-3/TRBV12-4|.
CASIPGTDTQYF
TGTGCCAGCATTCCCGGCACAGATACGCAGTATTTT
>.|TRBJ2-1|TRBV11-3|TRBD2
CASSFRLAASNEQFF
TGTGCCAGCAGCTTTCGACTAGCGGCCTCCAATGAGCAGTTCTTC
>once|TRBJ2-7|TRBV6-6|TRBD1
CASSYGTGRASYEQYF
TGTGCCAGCAGTTACGGGACAGGGCGGGCCTCCTACGAGCAGTACTTC
>.|TRBJ1-2|TRBV6-1|.
CASSERGLGYTF
TGTGCCAGCAGTGAAAGAGGGCTAGGCTACACCTTC